This T cell receptor beta chain was profiled in a study of blood T cells in healthy people across ages. Alongside a J-beta primer mix, a sample-barcoded 5' primer served in a second PCR lasting about 6 to 12 cycles. TCRdb processed the 5' RACE reads anew with MiXCR; each CDR3 protein has one entry. This table holds roughly 790,000 distinct CDR3 sequences, approximately 39% found once. V dropped 6 bases and J dropped 6 bases, with 22 bases sitting between them. This CDR3 has 16 residues. Remarks on this clonotype: A read error may explain this, as a much larger clone is one base away.

The sample comprised blood. The V gene is TRBV12-3 or TRBV12-4, the J gene TRBJ2-3, with D tentatively TRBD2 (6 bases). The clonotype originates from a woman aged 55-70 years in good health. CDR3 sequence: CASRPLEGGDRDTQYF. CDR3 coding DNA: TGTGCCAGCAGACCTCTCGAGGGCGGGGATCGTGATACGCAGTATTTT.